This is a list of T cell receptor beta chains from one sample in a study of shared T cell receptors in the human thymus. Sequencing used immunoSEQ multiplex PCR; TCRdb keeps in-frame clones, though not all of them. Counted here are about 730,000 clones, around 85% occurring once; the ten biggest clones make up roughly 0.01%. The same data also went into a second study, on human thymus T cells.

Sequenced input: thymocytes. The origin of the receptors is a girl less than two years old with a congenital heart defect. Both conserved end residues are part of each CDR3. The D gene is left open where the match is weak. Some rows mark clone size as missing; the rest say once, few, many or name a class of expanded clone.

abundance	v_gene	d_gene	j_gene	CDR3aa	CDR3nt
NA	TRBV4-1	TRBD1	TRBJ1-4	CASSQVLATGGNEKLFF	TGCGCCAGCAGCCAAGTTCTTGCGACAGGGGGCAATGAAAAACTGTTTTTT
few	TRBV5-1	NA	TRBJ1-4	CASRGSGIELFF	TGCGCCAGCAGGGGGTCAGGGATAGAACTGTTTTTT
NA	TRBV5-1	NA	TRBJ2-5	CASSWEGGAQETQYF	TGCGCCAGCAGCTGGGAGGGGGGGGCACAAGAGACCCAGTACTTC
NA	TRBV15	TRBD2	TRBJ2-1	CATSKTTSGEGEQFF	TGTGCCACCAGCAAAACGACTAGCGGGGAAGGTGAGCAGTTCTTC
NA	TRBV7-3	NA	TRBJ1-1	CASSSNTEAFF	TGTGCCAGCAGCTCTAACACTGAAGCTTTCTTT
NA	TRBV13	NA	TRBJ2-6	CASSPSRTARSGANVLTF	TGTGCCAGCAGCCCATCTCGGACAGCGCGCTCTGGGGCCAACGTCCTGACTTTC
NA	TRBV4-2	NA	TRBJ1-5	CASSQDSTGREMANQPQHF	TGTGCCAGCAGCCAAGATTCTACAGGGAGAGAAATGGCCAATCAGCCCCAGCATTTT
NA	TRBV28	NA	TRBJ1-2	CASSYPGLNYGYTF	TGTGCCAGCAGTTACCCAGGGTTGAACTATGGCTACACCTTC
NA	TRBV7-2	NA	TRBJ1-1	CASSRQKNTEAFF	TGTGCCAGCAGCCGACAGAAGAACACTGAAGCTTTCTTT
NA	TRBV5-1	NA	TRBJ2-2	CASSLLGLINTGELFF	TGCGCCAGCAGCCTACTCGGACTAATCAACACCGGGGAGCTGTTTTTT
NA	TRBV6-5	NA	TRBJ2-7	CASSPGSDGNYEQYF	TGTGCCAGCAGCCCGGGTTCAGACGGAAACTACGAGCAGTACTTC
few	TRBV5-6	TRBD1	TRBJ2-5	CASSLAWTGKQETQYF	TGTGCCAGCAGCTTGGCCTGGACAGGGAAGCAAGAGACCCAGTACTTC
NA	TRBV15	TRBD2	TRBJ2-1	CATSRTVAGGTNEQFF	TGTGCCACCAGCAGGACGGTGGCGGGGGGAACAAATGAGCAGTTCTTC
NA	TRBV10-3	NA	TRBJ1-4	CAISEKGREKLFF	TGTGCCATCAGTGAAAAGGGGCGCGAAAAACTGTTTTTT
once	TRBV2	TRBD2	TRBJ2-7	CASSEASRTSGVHEQYF	TGTGCCAGCAGTGAAGCCTCCAGGACTAGCGGGGTCCACGAGCAGTACTTC
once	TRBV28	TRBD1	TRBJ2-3	CASSQPARDSPGDSFPNMDTQYF	TGTGCCAGCAGCCAACCGGCACGGGACAGCCCCGGGGACAGCTTCCCCAATATGGATACGCAGTATTTT
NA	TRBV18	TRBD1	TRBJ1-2	CASSPRGTGWSESYGYTF	TGTGCCAGCTCACCTCGAGGGACAGGGTGGTCCGAGAGCTATGGCTACACCTTC
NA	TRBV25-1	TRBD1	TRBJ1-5	CASSEGQVLDQPQHF	TGTGCCAGCAGTGAAGGACAGGTTCTGGATCAGCCCCAGCATTTT
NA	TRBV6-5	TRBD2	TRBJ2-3	CASSPQRGSTDTQYF	TGTGCCAGCAGTCCTCAGCGGGGAAGCACAGATACGCAGTATTTT
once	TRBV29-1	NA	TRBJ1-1	CSVSVIEAFF	TGCAGCGTGTCAGTCATTGAAGCTTTCTTT
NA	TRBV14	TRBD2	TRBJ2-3	CASSHFPLAGGTDTQYF	TGTGCCAGCAGCCACTTCCCTCTAGCGGGGGGCACAGATACGCAGTATTTT
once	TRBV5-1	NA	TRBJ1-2	CASSPWTDLNYGYTF	TGCGCCAGCAGCCCGTGGACAGACCTAAACTATGGCTACACCTTC
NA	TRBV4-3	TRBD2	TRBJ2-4	CASSQDQRERGGRQNIQYF	TGCGCCAGCAGCCAAGATCAGAGGGAGCGGGGGGGCCGCCAAAACATTCAGTACTTC